The T cell receptor (beta chain) described here comes from a study of OX40 agonist ivuxolimab in advanced cancers. Study overall: Partial responses were achieved by three patients, one with hepatocellular carcinoma and two with cutaneous melanoma.

Notes on the study in general: Among patients with partial responses at 0.1-3.0 mg/kg, clonal expansion was among the lowest. Fewer expanded clones were found on average in CD4+ than in CD8+ T cells.

Generated by immunoSEQ multiplex PCR, the TCRdb table keeps only in-frame clones and is missing some. Among about 80,000 clones listed, approximately 84% were seen once. In the case of this clone: Its cognate antigen is unknown.

The germline CDR1 and CDR2 sequences are MNHEY and SMNVEV (reference sequence). The V end lost 0 bases, the J end lost 7 bases, and 9 bases lay between the germline ends. This CDR3 has 13 amino acids. The receptor's source is an adult with an advanced solid tumor such as melanoma, head and neck, liver or kidney cancer. Sample: CD4+ or CD8+ T cells sorted from blood, taken in a trial of the OX40 agonist ivuxolimab. The rearrangement links TRBV27 to TRBJ2-5; perhaps D is TRBD1 or TRBD2 (5 bases each). The CDR3 region has the DNA TGTGCCAGCAGTTTATCGATTGGGGGGACCCAGTACTTC. Encoded protein: CASSLSIGGTQYF.